The 19 T cell receptor beta chains in this list originate from one sample, sequenced in a study of blood T cells in healthy people across ages. Together with a sample-barcoded 5' primer, a J-beta primer mix was included in a second PCR lasting roughly 7 to 11 cycles. MiXCR was run by TCRdb on the 5' RACE reads, yielding one entry per CDR3 protein. The sample holds just under 750,000 distinct CDR3 sequences; 22% are singletons and the top ten take approximately 20%. The specimen sequenced was blood. The receptor set was obtained from a man between 65 and 85 years old in good health.

This clonotype was detected only a few times. V is TRBV29-1 and J is TRBJ1-1; tentative D call: TRBD1 (5 bases). The CDR3 runs to 12 residues. Trimming shortened V by 4 bases and J by 3 bases, and 9 bases separated the two germline ends. CDR1 SQVTM and CDR2 ANQGSEA come from the germline V gene. The CDR3 protein is CSVGRDDTEAFF. The CDR3 DNA follows: TGCAGCGTTGGCCGGGACGACACTGAAGCTTTCTTT.

This sequence joins TRBV20-1 and TRBJ2-3, with D possibly being TRBD2 (7 bases). Germline loops: CDR1 DFQATT, CDR2 SNEGSKA (reference sequence). Trimming shortened V by 7 bases and J by 1 base, and 12 bases separated the two germline ends. This CDR3 has 13 residues. CDR3 coding DNA: TGCAGTGAGGGGGGGCGGGGCACAGATACGCAGTATTTT. Its protein product is CSEGGRGTDTQYF.

This chain uses TRBV10-2 with TRBJ2-7; 8 bases are shared with TRBD2. The germline V gene has CDR1 WSHSY and CDR2 SAAADI. The CDR3 runs 14 residues. V was clipped by 7 bases and J by 0 bases; unmatched bases: 5. CDR3: CASTAGGFSYEQYF. DNA of the CDR3: TGCGCCAGCACCGCGGGGGGCTTCTCCTACGAGCAGTACTTC.

This clonotype has just a few counts. The rearrangement joins TRBV12-3 or TRBV12-4 to TRBJ2-7; D gene ambiguous. The CDR3 has 14 amino acids. Trimming cost V 4 bases and J 4 bases, with 14 bases left between them. Here the CDR3 DNA reads TGTGCCAGCAGTTCCAACGGTATGGGGTACGAGCAGTACGTC. Amino acids: CASSSNGMGYEQYV.

This clonotype was recorded a few times. V gene TRBV21-1 combines with J gene TRBJ2-7; the listed D gene, TRBD2, was not tested against the DNA. TRBV21-1 is a pseudogene segment. This CDR3 contains 21 residues. In DNA form, the CDR3 reads TGTGCCAGCAGCAAGTTCCGTCCCAGCAGCCGAGTGATAGCGGGAGACTACGAGCAGTACGTC. Residues: CASSKFRPSSRVIAGDYEQYV.

This clonotype showed up just a few times. The chain employs TRBV7-6 and TRBJ2-2; weak D call: TRBD2 (7 bases). V was trimmed by 1 base and J by 1 base, leaving 13 bases between them. CDR1 and CDR2 from the germline V gene are SGHVS and FNYEAQ. The CDR3 runs to 17 residues. The CDR3 here is CASSLGAGQLNTGELFF. CDR3 bases: TGTGCCAGCAGCTTAGGAGCGGGACAACTGAACACCGGGGAGCTGTTTTTT.

This clonotype was recorded a few times. The chain joins TRBV9 to TRBJ1-4; D gene uncertain. Trimming shortened V by 0 bases and J by 4 bases, and 4 bases separated the two germline ends. CDR1 SGDLS and CDR2 YYNGEE come from the germline V gene. The CDR3 has 13 residues. The CDR3 nucleotides are TGTGCCAGCAGCGTAGAGCTTAATGAAAAACTGTTTTTT. This encodes CASSVELNEKLFF.

The chain couples TRBV6-1 to TRBJ2-5; maybe TRBD2 (7 bases). Germline V gene sequence: CDR1 MNHNS, CDR2 SASEGT. Trimming removed 0 bases at V and 6 bases at J, with 11 bases between. The CDR3 spans 14 residues. CDR3 nucleotides: TGTGCCAGCAGTGAAGCGGGGGGGCTGAAGACCCAGTACTTC. Its translation is CASSEAGGLKTQYF.

The genes are TRBV7-9 and TRBJ1-5, with 8 bases lining up with TRBD1. Germline trimming cut 4 bases from V and 6 bases from J; bases unmatched to any gene: 11. The CDR3 is 16 amino acids. Germline values: CDR1 SEHNR, CDR2 FQNEAQ (reference sequence). CDR3 bases: TGTGCCAGCAGCTCACTTACCGGACAGGGCGCTCAGCCCCAGCATTTT. It specifies CASSSLTGQGAQPQHF.

Concerning this clonotype: It is likely a read error, because the conserved phenylalanine at the end of the CDR3 is missing. The chain carries TRBV10-3 and TRBJ2-5; 11 bases are a match to TRBD2. V lost 6 bases to trimming and J lost 2 bases; unmatched junction nucleotides: 5. Germline CDR1 reads ENHRY; CDR2 reads SYGVKD. This CDR3 region has 15 residues. The CDR3 is CAISETSGDQETQYL. The CDR3 coding sequence is TGTGCCATCAGCGAGACTAGCGGGGATCAAGAGACCCAGTACCTC.

This clonotype has only a few counts. The rearrangement uses TRBV6-5 and TRBJ1-5; D is unresolved. This CDR3 comprises 14 residues. Germline assignment: CDR1 MNHEY and CDR2 SVGAGI. Trimming took 8 bases from V and 1 from J, leaving 12 bases between them. The CDR3 loop is CASAEARSNQPQHF. In DNA form, the CDR3 reads TGTGCCAGCGCTGAGGCCCGGAGCAATCAGCCCCAGCATTTT.

The V gene is TRBV5-8, the J gene TRBJ1-1; D is unclear. Trimming pared 4 bases from V and 2 bases from J, leaving 18 bases between. This CDR3 spans 16 amino acids. Per the germline V gene, CDR1 is SGHTS and CDR2 is YDEGEE. CDR3 loop: CASSSDLGKTNTEAFF. The CDR3 coding sequence is TGTGCCAGCAGCAGTGACTTGGGTAAGACCAACACTGAAGCTTTCTTT.

This clonotype was seen ten or more times. The rearrangement joins TRBV5-1 to TRBJ2-3; possible D gene TRBD2, 5 bases. The CDR3 contains 14 residues. V was pared by 0 bases and J by 2 bases, with 7 bases between. The germline CDR1 and CDR2 sequences are SGHRS and YFSETQ. CDR3 sequence reads: CASSLGDYTDTQYF. The CDR3 region has the DNA TGCGCCAGCAGCTTGGGCGACTACACAGATACGCAGTATTTT.

The chain carries TRBV27 and TRBJ1-6, with TRBD1 as a possible D gene (5 bases). Trimming shortened V by 3 bases and J by 14 bases, and 17 bases separated the two germline ends. The germline V gene has CDR1 MNHEY and CDR2 SMNVEV (reference sequence). The CDR3 is 14 residues long. CDR3 residues: CASSFGAASKSLHF. In DNA, the CDR3 is TGTGCCAGCAGTTTTGGGGCAGCCTCCAAATCCCTCCACTTT.

V and J are TRBV5-1 and TRBJ2-5; weak D call: TRBD2 (5 bases). The CDR3 sequence is 12 residues long. From germline, CDR1 is SGHRS and CDR2 YFSETQ. V lost 5 bases, J lost 6 bases, and 11 bases lay in between. The DNA for the CDR3 is TGCGCCAGCAGTGGAAGGAGGCAGACCCAGTACTTC. Its protein is CASSGRRQTQYF.

Details on this clonotype: An end of the junction does not agree with germline; a read error may underlie this. The V and J genes are TRBV6-5 and TRBJ1-2; maybe TRBD1 (6 bases). This CDR3 is 15 amino acids long. Germline V CDR1 and CDR2: MNHEY, SVGAGI. DNA for the CDR3: TGTGCCAGCAGTTACAGGACAGAGAGTAACTATGGCTACACTTTC. Protein: CASSYRTESNYGYTF.

Only a few counts were recorded for this clonotype. V usage is TRBV4-1 and J usage is TRBJ2-7; D is uncertain. V was trimmed by 0 bases and J by 4 bases, leaving 10 bases between them. Germline V lookup: CDR1 MGHRA, CDR2 YSYEKL. The CDR3 covers 14 residues. The CDR3: CASSQDPGRYEQYV. The CDR3 nucleotides are TGCGCCAGCAGCCAAGATCCTGGGCGGTACGAGCAGTACGTC.

This clonotype was recorded at least ten times. The chain employs TRBV29-1 and TRBJ2-1, with D perhaps given as TRBD1 or TRBD2 (5 bases each). CDR1 and CDR2 from the germline V gene are SQVTM and ANQGSEA. CDR3 length: 10 residues. The CDR3 here is CIARGDEQFF. The CDR3 DNA sequence: TGCATCGCCCGGGGCGATGAGCAGTTCTTC.

This rearrangement joins TRBV5-1 to TRBJ2-7, with TRBD2 as a possible D gene (5 bases). The CDR3 has 15 amino acids. Germline V gives CDR1 SGHRS, CDR2 YFSETQ. V lost 2 bases and J lost 3, with 15 bases in between. The CDR3 nucleotides read TGCGCCAGCAGCTTCCAAGAAGAGCGGATCTACGAGCAGTACGTC. It specifies CASSFQEERIYEQYV.